Sequencing of this T cell receptor (beta chain) was carried out in a study of control samples from healthy donors and cancer patients. CDR3 size: 15 residues. V shed 7 bases, J shed 5 bases, and the junction held 10 bases outside the gene matches. Germline-derived CDR1 and CDR2 are MNHNY and SVGAGI (reference sequence). TCRdb keeps only in-frame clones here, not all; method: immunoSEQ multiplex PCR. The data show 190,000 or so clones, 90% to 95% seen once. Sample: blood. The V call is TRBV6-6, the J call TRBJ2-5, with 10 bases lining up with TRBD2. This receptor was taken from a man between 18 and 29 years old in good health. In DNA, the CDR3 is TGTGCCAGCACCCCCGAGCGGGGGGGCGGGGAGACCCAGTACTTC. Translation gives CASTPERGGGETQYF.